The 27 T cell receptor beta chains presented below share a single source sample, sequenced in a study of cytomegalovirus exposure and HLA in healthy donors. The PCR employed 60 Vbeta primers together with 13 Jbeta primers. Sequencing was performed with immunoSEQ multiplex PCR; in TCRdb, only in-frame clones are kept and a portion is missing. The sample records roughly 150,000 clones, 84% being singletons. The specimen was PBMCs. The source of these receptors is a boy between 2 and 15 years old in good health and CMV-seronegative.

This chain connects TRBV4-3 to TRBJ2-1; TRBD2 is a possible D gene (6 bases). This CDR3 is 13 amino acids long. CDR1 LGHNA and CDR2 YSLEER come from the germline V gene. V was clipped by 1 base and J by 13 bases, with 14 bases between them. As DNA, the CDR3 is TGCGCCAGCAGCCAAGGGTTAGCGGCCCTACAGTTCTTC. Amino acids: CASSQGLAALQFF.

The chain uses TRBV6-5 and TRBJ2-7, with TRBD2 matching 9 bases. The CDR3 has 15 amino acids. Germline CDR1 reads MNHEY; CDR2 reads SVGAGI. Trimming at V came to 2 bases and at J to 7 bases, leaving 9 bases not matched to a gene. The CDR3 is CASSYGTSSMGEQYF. For the CDR3, the DNA is TGTGCCAGCAGTTACGGGACTAGCTCGATGGGGGAGCAGTACTTC.

The genes are TRBV7-2 and TRBJ2-1; 9 nucleotides align to TRBD1. CDR1 and CDR2 from the germline V gene are SGHTA and FQGNSA. CDR3 length: 15 amino acids. The J segment lost 7 bases and the V segment lost 4 bases, leaving 8 bases of the junction unmatched. CDR3 region: CASSSPGQGRNEQFF. The DNA of the CDR3 is TGTGCCAGCAGCTCGCCGGGACAGGGAAGGAATGAGCAGTTCTTC.

The CDR3 loop reads CASSERGGLAGIYEQFF. The CDR3 coding sequence is TGTGCCAGCAGCGAGAGAGGGGGTCTAGCGGGAATTTATGAGCAGTTCTTC. The chain combines TRBV9 with TRBJ2-1; 9 bases fit TRBD2. CDR1 and CDR2 from the germline V gene are SGDLS and YYNGEE. The CDR3 length is 17 residues. Losses at the gene ends were 3 bases for V and 8 bases for J; bases not matched to a gene: 15.

V and J are TRBV5-4 and TRBJ2-7; D unclear. Germline assignment: CDR1 SGHNT and CDR2 YYREEE (reference sequence). Trimming stripped 4 bases from V and 0 bases from J, with 11 bases between. The CDR3 is 14 amino acids. The CDR3 loop reads CASSPGLSSYEQYF. As DNA, the CDR3 is TGTGCCAGCAGCCCCGGTCTAAGCTCCTACGAGCAGTACTTC.

The gene calls are TRBV11-3 and TRBJ2-5, with a tentative D call TRBD1 (8 bases). The CDR3 sequence is 15 residues long. V gave up 6 bases and J gave up 4 bases, with 18 bases separating them. The germline CDR1 and CDR2 sequences are SGHNT and YENEEA. This CDR3 is CASSFGTGGGETQYF. The CDR3 nucleotides are TGTGCCAGCAGTTTCGGGACAGGCGGGGGAGAGACCCAGTACTTC.

This sequence joins TRBV7-8 and TRBJ2-7; no firm D call. V lost 3 bases to trimming and J lost 2 bases, with 8 bases between them. In germline, CDR1 is SGHVS, CDR2 FQNEAQ. This CDR3 comprises 13 residues. CDR3 sequence: CASSLFQTYEQYF. In DNA form, the CDR3 reads TGTGCCAGCAGCTTGTTTCAGACCTACGAGCAGTACTTC.

The gene calls are TRBV9 and TRBJ2-3; no clear D. V lost 2 bases, J lost 0 bases, and 7 bases lay in between. The CDR3 is made up of 14 amino acids. In germline, CDR1 is SGDLS, CDR2 YYNGEE. CDR3 residues: CASSVFPSTDTQYF. The DNA for the CDR3 is TGTGCCAGCAGCGTTTTCCCTAGCACAGATACGCAGTATTTT.

The gene calls are TRBV27 and TRBJ2-7, with D perhaps TRBD2 (5 bases). V was cut by 4 bases and J by 1 base, with 20 bases left in between. The CDR3 runs to 17 residues. In germline, CDR1 is MNHEY, CDR2 SMNVEV (reference sequence). The CDR3 loop reads CASSSQHRRRRSYEQYF. The CDR3 DNA reads as TGTGCCAGCAGTTCCCAACATCGACGGAGGAGATCCTACGAGCAGTACTTC.

V usage is TRBV6-5 and J usage is TRBJ2-1; 13 nucleotides match TRBD2. The CDR3 contains 15 residues. Germline assignment: CDR1 MNHEY and CDR2 SVGAGI. V shed 5 bases and J 9 bases; nucleotides not matched to a gene: 7. CDR3 in amino acids: CASSKLAGGPVEQFF. DNA of the CDR3: TGTGCCAGCAGTAAACTAGCGGGGGGGCCCGTTGAGCAGTTCTTC.

This clone was seen once. In DNA form, the CDR3 reads TGTGCCAGCAGCTTGTACCAGGGAACGGGCTACACCTTC. It codes for CASSLYQGTGYTF. The chain couples TRBV5-4 to TRBJ1-2; D possibly corresponds to TRBD1 (5 bases). The length of the CDR3 is 13 residues. The V and J ends lost 1 base and 8 bases respectively, with 12 bases between them. Germline V lookup: CDR1 SGHNT, CDR2 YYREEE (reference sequence).

The chain has TRBV6-5 and TRBJ1-1, with D unresolved. CDR1 is MNHEY and CDR2 is SVGAGI in the germline V gene. V lost 5 bases to trimming and J lost 1 base, with 14 bases between them. The length of the CDR3 is 15 residues. Here the CDR3 DNA reads TGTGCCAGCAGTCGCGATCCCCGCGGGAACACTGAAGCTTTCTTT. It specifies CASSRDPRGNTEAFF.

This sequence joins TRBV7-2 and TRBJ1-5; maybe TRBD1 (5 bases). V lost 4 bases to trimming and J lost 3 bases, with 19 bases between them. Germline V gene lookup returns CDR1 SGHTA and CDR2 FQGNSA. This CDR3 spans 17 amino acids. The CDR3 reads CASSSNNGRAYNQPQHF. CDR3 DNA: TGTGCCAGCAGCTCCAATAACGGCAGGGCGTACAATCAGCCCCAGCATTTT.

This clone showed up just once. The rearrangement uses TRBV9 and TRBJ1-3; D remains unclear. The CDR3 runs 16 residues. The germline V gene has CDR1 SGDLS and CDR2 YYNGEE. V shed 0 bases and J shed 4 bases, with 14 bases lying between them. The CDR3 here is CASSVGPQTPGNTIYF. The CDR3 bases are TGTGCCAGCAGCGTAGGTCCCCAGACACCCGGAAACACCATATATTTT.

The chain couples TRBV18 to TRBJ1-5; 7 positions agree with TRBD1. The CDR3 has 17 amino acids. J gave up 0 bases and V 3 bases, and 8 bases lay outside the gene matches. Germline lookup yields CDR1 KGHSH and CDR2 LQKENI. The CDR3 here is CASSPSQGTYSNQPQHF. Here the CDR3 DNA reads TGTGCCAGCTCACCCTCACAGGGGACTTATAGCAATCAGCCCCAGCATTTT.

This clone has just a few counts. The V call is TRBV5-1, the J call TRBJ2-7; 8 bases map to TRBD2. Looked up from germline, CDR1 is SGHRS and CDR2 is YFSETQ. This CDR3 contains 15 residues. The V and J ends lost 3 bases and 2 bases, in that order; junction bases with no gene match: 7. The CDR3: CASSYGLAGTYEQYF. Here the CDR3 DNA reads TGCGCCAGCAGCTATGGACTAGCCGGAACCTACGAGCAGTACTTC.

The V call is TRBV7-3, the J call TRBJ2-7; tentatively, D is TRBD2 (5 bases). This CDR3 comprises 14 residues. V was cut by 3 bases and J by 2 bases, with 11 bases left in between. Germline V gene sequence: CDR1 SGHTA, CDR2 FQGTGA. In nucleotides, the CDR3 is TGTGCCAGCAGCTTCAGAGCGGCGACCTACGAGCAGTACTTC. This codes for CASSFRAATYEQYF.

The V and J genes are TRBV10-3 and TRBJ2-5; no definite D call. Germline CDR1 ENHRY, CDR2 SYGVKD. V was trimmed by 3 bases and J by 10 bases, leaving 18 bases between them. This CDR3 has 14 amino acids. CDR3 bases: TGTGCCATCAGTGAATTTCTTGGGCCTTCATACCAGTACTTC. Its protein is CAISEFLGPSYQYF.

This rearrangement joins TRBV5-4 to TRBJ1-2; D gene unclear. Trimming removed 0 bases from V and 12 bases from J, with 9 bases in between. In germline, CDR1 is SGHNT, CDR2 YYREEE (reference sequence). CDR3 length: 11 residues. The CDR3 DNA reads as TGTGCCAGCAGCTTGGACGGGAGTAACACCTTC. This codes for CASSLDGSNTF.

This clone was seen only a few times. The chain links TRBV29-1 to TRBJ2-5; tentative D call: TRBD1 (5 bases). The V end was cut by 4 bases, the J end by 7 bases, with 16 bases between. From germline, CDR1 is SQVTM and CDR2 ANQGSEA. The CDR3 sequence is 13 residues long. CDR3 region: CSVARGSSLTQYF. The CDR3 nucleotides read TGCAGCGTTGCAAGGGGCAGCTCCTTGACCCAGTACTTC. The variable domain in full, completed from reference TRBV29-1 and TRBJ2-5, reads SAVISQKPSRDICQRGTSLTIQCQVDSQVTMMFWYRQQPGQSLTLIATANQGSEATYESGFVIDKFPISRPNLTFSTLTVSNMSPEDSSIYLCSVARGSSLTQYFGPGTRLLVL.

In its sample, this clone was seen once. The gene calls are TRBV6-6 and TRBJ2-5; the D gene is possibly TRBD2 (5 bases). The DNA end lines up better with TRBJ2-7; the J call may be wrong. The CDR3 is made up of 14 amino acids. Germline CDR1 is MNHNY and CDR2 is SVGAGI (reference sequence). In DNA, the CDR3 is TGTGCCAGCAGTTATCACACGGGGTCTTACGAGCAGTACTTC. Protein sequence: CASSYHTGSYEQYF.

This clone came up once. The rearrangement uses TRBV5-4 and TRBJ2-5; D gene uncertain. Trimming left V 1 base short and J 1 base short, with 11 bases between. The germline V gene has CDR1 SGHNT and CDR2 YYREEE (reference sequence). The CDR3 runs 15 residues. CDR3 DNA: TGTGCCAGCAGCTTGCTAGTTGGCAGCCAAGAGACCCAGTACTTC. Amino acid sequence: CASSLLVGSQETQYF. The full variable domain, rest sourced from reference TRBV5-4 and TRBJ2-5, is ETGVTQSPTHLIKTRGQQVTLRCSSQSGHNTVSWYQQALGQGPQFIFQYYREEENGRGNFPPRFSGLQFPNYSSELNVNALELDDSALYLCASSLLVGSQETQYFGPGTRLLVL.

The V and J genes are TRBV6-5 and TRBJ2-7; 11 bases align to TRBD2. This CDR3 spans 14 amino acids. Germline V gene sequence: CDR1 MNHEY, CDR2 SVGAGI. V was clipped by 6 bases and J by 3 bases; unmatched bases: 4. CDR3 nucleotides: TGTGCCAGCAGGCTAGCGGGGGGTCTCTACGAGCAGTACTTC. Encoded protein: CASRLAGGLYEQYF.

V usage is TRBV19 and J usage is TRBJ2-2; D is perhaps TRBD2 (5 bases). This CDR3 has 16 amino acids. CDR1 is LNHDA and CDR2 is SQIVND in the germline V gene (reference sequence). The ends were cut back, 7 bases at V and 0 bases at J, with 15 bases in the middle. CDR3 in DNA: TGTGCCAGTATCCCCGAGGGCCACTCGAACACCGGGGAGCTGTTTTTT. The encoded protein is CASIPEGHSNTGELFF.

The chain employs TRBV11-3 and TRBJ2-6; D is perhaps TRBD1 (6 bases). This CDR3 region has 13 residues. The V gene lost 4 bases and the J gene lost 6 bases, with 7 bases spanning the gap. Germline CDR1 SGHNT, CDR2 YENEEA. CDR3 sequence (DNA): TGTGCCAGCAGCTCAGGGGTGGCCAACGTCCTGACTTTC. Translated: CASSSGVANVLTF.

The rearrangement links TRBV7-3 to TRBJ2-3, with a weak D call TRBD1 (6 bases). Germline V lookup: CDR1 SGHTA, CDR2 FQGTGA. Trimming removed 4 bases at V and 4 bases at J, with 12 bases between. The CDR3 runs 14 residues. The CDR3 spells CASSSQGPPDTQYF. CDR3 DNA: TGTGCCAGCAGCTCGCAGGGGCCCCCAGATACGCAGTATTTT.

The genes are TRBV2 and TRBJ1-5, with D possibly TRBD1 on 5 matching bases. The V gene lost 7 bases and the J gene lost 1 base, with 17 bases spanning the gap. Germline V gene data show CDR1 as SNHLY and CDR2 as FYNNEI. CDR3 size: 16 residues. The CDR3 spells CASTPSGGFSNQPQHF. CDR3 nucleotides: TGTGCCAGCACCCCCTCGGGGGGATTCAGCAATCAGCCCCAGCATTTT. Full variable domain (rest looked up from reference TRBV2 and TRBJ1-5): EPEVTQTPSHQVTQMGQEVILRCVPISNHLYFYWYRQILGQKVEFLVSFYNNEISEKSEIFDDQFSVERPDGSNFTLKIRSTKLEDSAMYFCASTPSGGFSNQPQHFGDGTRLSIL.